This TCR beta chain was identified during a study of post-analysis software for immune sequencing data. At the level of the study: As for disease course, relapsing-remitting, secondary progressive and progressive-relapsing multiple sclerosis were all included. The study, taken as a whole, reports: TRBV5-6, TRBV5-1 and TRBV20-1 belonged to a set of about 5 TRBV segments that were more frequent in patients than controls. Under the F measure, samples that were prepared in one batch clustered strongly together. For normalized Chao1 diversity, multiple sclerosis patients scored significantly lower than controls did.

Only a few counts were recorded for this clonotype. Its antigen is not identified. Presence of unique molecular identifiers characterized the TCR beta cDNA libraries. TCRdb re-analysed the PCR reads in MiXCR, keeping a single row per CDR3 protein. The sample lists hundreds of thousands of distinct CDR3 sequences, approximately 60% occurring once. This CDR3 has 15 residues. V trimming: 2 bases; J trimming: 3 bases; junction bases outside the gene matches: 3. This chain links TRBV12-3 or TRBV12-4 with TRBJ2-1; 8 bases map to TRBD1. The sequencing input was blood. This TCR was sampled from a girl under 10 years old with multiple sclerosis. CDR3 in amino acids: CASSLSGGFYNEQFF. CDR3 DNA: TGTGCCAGCAGTTTATCAGGGGGCTTCTACAATGAGCAGTTCTTC.